The clone carrying this TCR beta chain has more than one count but fewer than ten. A single base separates this from a much larger clone, so it may be a read error. The record originates from a study of blood T cells in healthy people across ages. Across the study: Using template switching, researchers captured about one barcoded beta molecule for each two T cells.

Combining a sample-barcoded 5' primer with a J-beta primer mix, a second PCR ran for 7 to 11 cycles. TCRdb reanalysed the 5' RACE reads using MiXCR and keeps one entry per CDR3 protein. The sample contains approximately 900,000 distinct CDR3 sequences, 25% to 35% of which appear only once. Germline V gives CDR1 SGHTA, CDR2 FQGNSA. CDR3 length: 15 residues. After removal of 5 bases from V and 5 bases from J, the junction contained 6 bases not matched to a gene. These same data were also listed under a study on T cells of mothers and their children. That report adds: Sequencing revealed no T cell clones that were persistent and microchimeric.

The rearrangement links TRBV7-2 to TRBJ2-5; 12 nucleotides match TRBD2. Specimen: blood. The sequence was collected from a woman between 40 and 55 years old in good health. The CDR3 reads CASSGGLAGHETQYF. The CDR3 nucleotides are TGTGCCAGCAGCGGAGGACTAGCGGGGCACGAGACCCAGTACTTC.